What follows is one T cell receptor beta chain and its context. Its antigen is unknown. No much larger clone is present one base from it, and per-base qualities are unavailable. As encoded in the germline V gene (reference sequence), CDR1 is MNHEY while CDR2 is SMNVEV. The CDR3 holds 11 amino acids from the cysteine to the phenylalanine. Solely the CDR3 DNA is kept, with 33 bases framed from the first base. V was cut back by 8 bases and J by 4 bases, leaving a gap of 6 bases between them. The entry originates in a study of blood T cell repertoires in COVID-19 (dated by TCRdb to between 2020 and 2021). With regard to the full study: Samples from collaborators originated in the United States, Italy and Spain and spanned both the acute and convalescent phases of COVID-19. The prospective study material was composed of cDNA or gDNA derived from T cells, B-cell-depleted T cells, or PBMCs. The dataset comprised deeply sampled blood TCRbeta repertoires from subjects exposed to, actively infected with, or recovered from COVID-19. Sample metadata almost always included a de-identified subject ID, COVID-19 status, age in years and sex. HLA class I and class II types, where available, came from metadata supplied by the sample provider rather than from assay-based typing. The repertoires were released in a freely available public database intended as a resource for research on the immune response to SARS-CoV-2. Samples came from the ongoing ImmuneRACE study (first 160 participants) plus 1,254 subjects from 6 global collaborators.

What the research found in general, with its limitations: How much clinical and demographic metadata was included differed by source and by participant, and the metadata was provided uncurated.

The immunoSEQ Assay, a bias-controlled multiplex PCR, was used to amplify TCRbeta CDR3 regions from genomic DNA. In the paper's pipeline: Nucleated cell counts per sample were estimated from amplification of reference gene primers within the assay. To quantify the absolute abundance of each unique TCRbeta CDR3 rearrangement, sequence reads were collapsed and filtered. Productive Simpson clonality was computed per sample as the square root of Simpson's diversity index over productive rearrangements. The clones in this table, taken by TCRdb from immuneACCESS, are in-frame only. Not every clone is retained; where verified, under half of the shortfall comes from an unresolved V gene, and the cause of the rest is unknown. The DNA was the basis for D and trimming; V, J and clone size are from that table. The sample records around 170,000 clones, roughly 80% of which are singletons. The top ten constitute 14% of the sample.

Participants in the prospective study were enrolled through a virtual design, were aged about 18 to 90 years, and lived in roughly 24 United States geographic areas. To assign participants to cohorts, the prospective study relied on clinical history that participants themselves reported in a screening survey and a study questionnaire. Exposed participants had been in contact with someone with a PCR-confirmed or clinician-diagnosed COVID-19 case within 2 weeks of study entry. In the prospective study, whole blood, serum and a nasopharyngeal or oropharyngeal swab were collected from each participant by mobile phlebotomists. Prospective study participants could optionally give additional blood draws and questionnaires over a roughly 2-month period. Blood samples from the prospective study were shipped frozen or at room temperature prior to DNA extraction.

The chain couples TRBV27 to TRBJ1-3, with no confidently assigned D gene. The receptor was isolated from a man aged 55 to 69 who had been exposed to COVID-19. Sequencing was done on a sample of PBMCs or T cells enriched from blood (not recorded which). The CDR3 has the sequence CASSSGNTIYF. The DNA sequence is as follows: TGTGCCAGCTCGTCCGGAAACACCATATATTTT.